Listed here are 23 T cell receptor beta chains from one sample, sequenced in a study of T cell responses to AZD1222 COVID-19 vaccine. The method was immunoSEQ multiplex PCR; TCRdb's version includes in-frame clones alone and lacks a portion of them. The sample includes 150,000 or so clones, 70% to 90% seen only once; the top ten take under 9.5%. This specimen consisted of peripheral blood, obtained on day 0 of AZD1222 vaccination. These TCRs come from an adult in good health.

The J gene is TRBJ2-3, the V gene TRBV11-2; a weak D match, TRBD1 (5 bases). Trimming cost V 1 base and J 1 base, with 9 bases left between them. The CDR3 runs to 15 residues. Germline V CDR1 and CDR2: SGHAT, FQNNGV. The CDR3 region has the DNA TGTGCCAGCAGCTTAGGGGGCGGCCGCACAGATACGCAGTATTTT. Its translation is CASSLGGGRTDTQYF.

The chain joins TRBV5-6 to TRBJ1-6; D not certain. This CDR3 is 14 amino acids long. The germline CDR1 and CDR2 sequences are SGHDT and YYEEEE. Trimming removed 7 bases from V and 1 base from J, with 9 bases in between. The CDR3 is CASYSGSYNSPLHF. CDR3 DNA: TGTGCCAGCTATAGTGGGTCCTATAATTCACCCCTCCACTTT.

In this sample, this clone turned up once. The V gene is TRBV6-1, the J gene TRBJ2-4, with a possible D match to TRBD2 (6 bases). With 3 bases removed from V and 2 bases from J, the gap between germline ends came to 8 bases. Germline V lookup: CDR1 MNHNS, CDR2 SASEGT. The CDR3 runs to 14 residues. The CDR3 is CASSEGGPKNIQYF. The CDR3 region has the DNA TGTGCCAGCAGTGAGGGGGGTCCCAAAAACATTCAGTACTTC.

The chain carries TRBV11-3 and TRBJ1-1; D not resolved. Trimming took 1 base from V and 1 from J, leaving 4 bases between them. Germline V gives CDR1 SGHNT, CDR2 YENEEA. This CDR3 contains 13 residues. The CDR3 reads CASSLVWNTEAFF. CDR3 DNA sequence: TGTGCCAGCAGCTTAGTGTGGAACACTGAAGCTTTCTTT.

The CDR3 nucleotides are TGTGCCAGTAGTTTAGCGGGAGGGGTTAATGAGCAGTTCTTC. As protein: CASSLAGGVNEQFF. The genes are TRBV19 and TRBJ2-1; 11 bases are a match to TRBD2. Germline values: CDR1 LNHDA, CDR2 SQIVND (reference sequence). The trim removed 5 bases at V and 7 bases at J, leaving 4 bases unmatched. This CDR3 comprises 14 residues.

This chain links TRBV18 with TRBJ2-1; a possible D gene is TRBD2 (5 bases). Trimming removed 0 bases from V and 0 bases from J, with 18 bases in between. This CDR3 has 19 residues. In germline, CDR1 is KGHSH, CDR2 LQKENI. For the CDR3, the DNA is TGTGCCAGCTCACCACCTGGCCAGGTATCGGGGAGCTCCTACAATGAGCAGTTCTTC. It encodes CASSPPGQVSGSSYNEQFF.

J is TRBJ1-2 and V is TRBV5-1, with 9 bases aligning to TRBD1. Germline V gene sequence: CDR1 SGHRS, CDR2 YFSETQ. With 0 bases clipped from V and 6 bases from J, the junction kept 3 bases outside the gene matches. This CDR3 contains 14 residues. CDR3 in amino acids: CASSLGQGGNGYTF. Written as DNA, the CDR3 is TGCGCCAGCAGCTTGGGACAGGGGGGCAATGGCTACACCTTC.

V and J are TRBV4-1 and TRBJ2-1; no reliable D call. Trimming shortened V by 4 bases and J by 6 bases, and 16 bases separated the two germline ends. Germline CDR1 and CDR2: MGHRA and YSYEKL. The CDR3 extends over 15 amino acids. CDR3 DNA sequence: TGCGCCAGCAGCCCGCTTAGGTTAGGTATCAATGAGCAGTTCTTC. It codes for CASSPLRLGINEQFF.

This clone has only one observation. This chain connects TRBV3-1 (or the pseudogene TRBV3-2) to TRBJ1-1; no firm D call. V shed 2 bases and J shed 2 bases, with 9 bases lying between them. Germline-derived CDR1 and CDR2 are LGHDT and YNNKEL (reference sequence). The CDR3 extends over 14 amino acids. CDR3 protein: CASSQWQLNTEAFF. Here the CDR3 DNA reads TGTGCCAGCAGCCAATGGCAACTTAACACTGAAGCTTTCTTT.

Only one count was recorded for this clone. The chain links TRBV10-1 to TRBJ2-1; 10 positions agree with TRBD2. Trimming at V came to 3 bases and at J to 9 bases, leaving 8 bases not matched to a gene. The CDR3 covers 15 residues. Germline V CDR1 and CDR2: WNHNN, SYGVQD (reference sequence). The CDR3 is CASSEKAGGDTEQFF. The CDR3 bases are TGCGCCAGCAGTGAAAAAGCGGGAGGGGACACTGAGCAGTTCTTC.

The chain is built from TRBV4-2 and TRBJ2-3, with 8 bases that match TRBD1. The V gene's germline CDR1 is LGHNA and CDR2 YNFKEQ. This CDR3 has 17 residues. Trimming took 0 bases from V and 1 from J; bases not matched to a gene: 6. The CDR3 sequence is CASSQEAGGSGTDTQYF. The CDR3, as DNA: TGTGCCAGCAGCCAAGAAGCAGGGGGCTCCGGCACAGATACGCAGTATTTT.

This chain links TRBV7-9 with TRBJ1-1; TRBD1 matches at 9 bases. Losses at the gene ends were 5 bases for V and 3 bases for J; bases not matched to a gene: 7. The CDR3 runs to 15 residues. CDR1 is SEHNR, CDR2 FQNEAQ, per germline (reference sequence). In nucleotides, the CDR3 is TGTGCCAGCAGCGCCCCCGGGACAGGGTACACTGAAGCTTTCTTT. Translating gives CASSAPGTGYTEAFF. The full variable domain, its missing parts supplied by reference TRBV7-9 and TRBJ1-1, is DTGVSQNPRHKITKRGQNVTFRCDPISEHNRLYWYRQTLGQGPEFLTYFQNEAQLEKSRLLSDRFSAERPKGSFSTLEIQRTEQGDSAMYLCASSAPGTGYTEAFFGQGTRLTVV.

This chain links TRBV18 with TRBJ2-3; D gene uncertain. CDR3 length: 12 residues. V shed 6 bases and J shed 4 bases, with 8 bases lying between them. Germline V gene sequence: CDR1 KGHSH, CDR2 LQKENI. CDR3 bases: TGTGCCAGCTCCCCAACTCCAGATACGCAGTATTTT. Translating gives CASSPTPDTQYF.

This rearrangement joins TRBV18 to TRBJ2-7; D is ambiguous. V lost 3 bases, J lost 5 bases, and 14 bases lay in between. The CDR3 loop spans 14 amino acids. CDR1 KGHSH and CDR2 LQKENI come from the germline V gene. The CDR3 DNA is TGTGCCAGCTCACCTACCTCGGAGCCGGACGAGCAGTACTTC. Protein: CASSPTSEPDEQYF.

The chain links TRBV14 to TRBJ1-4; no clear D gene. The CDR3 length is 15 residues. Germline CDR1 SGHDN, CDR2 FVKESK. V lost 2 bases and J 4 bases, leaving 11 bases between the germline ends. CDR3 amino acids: CASSQNRGINEKLFF. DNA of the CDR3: TGTGCCAGCAGCCAAAACAGAGGCATTAATGAAAAACTGTTTTTT.

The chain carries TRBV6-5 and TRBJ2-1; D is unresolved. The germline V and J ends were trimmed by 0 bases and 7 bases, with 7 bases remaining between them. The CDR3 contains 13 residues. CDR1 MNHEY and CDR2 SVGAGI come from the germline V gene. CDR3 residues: CASSYSPVNEQFF. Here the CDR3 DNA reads TGTGCCAGCAGTTACTCCCCGGTGAATGAGCAGTTCTTC.

CDR3 sequence: CAWSRLREYGYTF. CDR3 bases: TGTGCCTGGAGTAGGCTCAGGGAATATGGCTACACCTTC. V gene TRBV30 combines with J gene TRBJ1-2, with D possibly matching TRBD1 (5 bases). CDR1 and CDR2 from the germline V gene are GTSNPN and SVGIG (reference sequence). V lost 2 bases, J lost 5 bases, and 12 bases lay in between. This CDR3 comprises 13 residues.

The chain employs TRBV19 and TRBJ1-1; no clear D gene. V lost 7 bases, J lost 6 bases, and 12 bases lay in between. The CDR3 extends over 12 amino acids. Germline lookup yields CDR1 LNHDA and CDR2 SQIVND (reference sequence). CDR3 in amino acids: CASNSYPAEAFF. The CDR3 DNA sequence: TGTGCCAGTAATAGTTACCCCGCTGAAGCTTTCTTT.

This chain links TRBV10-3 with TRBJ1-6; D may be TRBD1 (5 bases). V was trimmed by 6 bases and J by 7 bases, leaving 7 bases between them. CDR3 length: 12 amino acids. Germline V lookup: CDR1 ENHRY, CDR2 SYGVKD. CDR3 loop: CAIRDTNSPLHF. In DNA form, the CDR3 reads TGTGCCATCAGGGACACCAATTCACCCCTCCACTTT.

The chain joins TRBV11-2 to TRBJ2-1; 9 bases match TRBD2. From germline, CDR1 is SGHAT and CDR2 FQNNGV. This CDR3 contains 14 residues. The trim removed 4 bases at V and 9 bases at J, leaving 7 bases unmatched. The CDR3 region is CASSYVAGVGEQFF. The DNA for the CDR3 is TGTGCCAGCAGCTACGTAGCGGGAGTAGGTGAGCAGTTCTTC.

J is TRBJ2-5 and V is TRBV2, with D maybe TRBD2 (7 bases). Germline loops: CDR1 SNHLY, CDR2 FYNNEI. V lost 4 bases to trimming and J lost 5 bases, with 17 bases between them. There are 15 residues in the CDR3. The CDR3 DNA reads TGTGCCAGCAGTGTGGGAGGGGGGGCAGGTGAGACCCAGTACTTC. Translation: CASSVGGGAGETQYF. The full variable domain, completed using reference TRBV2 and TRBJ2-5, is EPEVTQTPSHQVTQMGQEVILRCVPISNHLYFYWYRQILGQKVEFLVSFYNNEISEKSEIFDDQFSVERPDGSNFTLKIRSTKLEDSAMYFCASSVGGGAGETQYFGPGTRLLVL.

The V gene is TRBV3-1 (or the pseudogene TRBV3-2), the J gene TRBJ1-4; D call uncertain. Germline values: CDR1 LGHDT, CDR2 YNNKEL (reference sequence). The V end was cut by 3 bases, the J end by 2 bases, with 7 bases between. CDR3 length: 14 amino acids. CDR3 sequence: CASSQKHTNEKLFF. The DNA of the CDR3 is TGTGCCAGCAGCCAGAAACATACTAATGAAAAACTGTTTTTT.

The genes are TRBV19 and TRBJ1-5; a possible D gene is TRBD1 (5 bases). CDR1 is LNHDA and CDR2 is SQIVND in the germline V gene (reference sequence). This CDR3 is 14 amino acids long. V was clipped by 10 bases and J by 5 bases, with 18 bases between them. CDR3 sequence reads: CATKSDRTDQPQHF. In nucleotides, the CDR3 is TGTGCCACCAAATCCGACAGAACGGATCAGCCCCAGCATTTT.